These 3 T cell receptor beta chains share one sample of origin, sequenced in a study of neurological immune-mediated disorders. TCRdb passed the 5' RACE reads through MiXCR, listing each CDR3 protein once. The profile shows 10,000 or so distinct CDR3 sequences, approximately 22% of them singletons. The specimen was CD8+ T cells from blood. The receptor set was obtained from a woman aged 35 to 49 with multiple sclerosis.

The chain carries TRBV13 and TRBJ1-1; D unresolved. V was clipped by 4 bases and J by 6 bases, with 15 bases between them. In germline, CDR1 is PRHDT, CDR2 FYEKMQ (reference sequence). The CDR3 totals 14 residues. The CDR3 coding sequence is TGTGCCAGCAGCTCAGAAGGTGAACAGCCTGAAGCTTTCTTT. Translating gives CASSSEGEQPEAFF.

The chain links TRBV14 to TRBJ1-1; D remains ambiguous. Germline V gene lookup returns CDR1 SGHDN and CDR2 FVKESK. The V end was cut by 5 bases, the J end by 4 bases, with 11 bases between. The CDR3 is 13 residues long. CDR3 loop: CASSRITTTEAFF. The CDR3 DNA follows: TGTGCCAGCAGCAGGATAACGACCACTGAAGCTTTCTTT.

This clonotype was seen at least ten times. The J gene is TRBJ2-7, the V gene TRBV9; 8 bases line up with TRBD2. CDR3 length: 14 amino acids. Germline V gene data show CDR1 as SGDLS and CDR2 as YYNGEE. The V and J ends lost 4 bases and 5 bases, in that order; junction bases with no gene match: 8. The CDR3 nucleotides are TGTGCCAGCAGCTTACGGTCGGGGGGGGACGAGCAGTACTTC. Translated: CASSLRSGGDEQYF.